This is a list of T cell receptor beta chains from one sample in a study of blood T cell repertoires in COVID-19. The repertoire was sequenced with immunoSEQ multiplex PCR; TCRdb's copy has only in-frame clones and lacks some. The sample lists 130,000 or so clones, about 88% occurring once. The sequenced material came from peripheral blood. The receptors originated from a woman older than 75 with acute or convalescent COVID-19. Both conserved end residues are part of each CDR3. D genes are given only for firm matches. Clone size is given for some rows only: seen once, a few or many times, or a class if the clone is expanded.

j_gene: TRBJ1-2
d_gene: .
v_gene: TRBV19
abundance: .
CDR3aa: CASTQRDTYYGYTF
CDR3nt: TGTGCCAGTACCCAGAGGGACACATACTATGGCTACACCTTC

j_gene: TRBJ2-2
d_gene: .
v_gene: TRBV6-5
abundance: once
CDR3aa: CASSSAGITGKLFF
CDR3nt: TGTGCCAGCAGTTCCGCGGGGATCACCGGGAAGCTGTTTTTT

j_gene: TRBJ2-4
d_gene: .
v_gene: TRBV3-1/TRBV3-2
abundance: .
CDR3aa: CASSQDGVFLAKNIQYF
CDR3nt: TGTGCCAGCAGCCAAGATGGAGTGTTCCTAGCCAAAAACATTCAGTACTTC

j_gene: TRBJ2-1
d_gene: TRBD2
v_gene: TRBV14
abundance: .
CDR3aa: CASSPFTGGRLNEQFF
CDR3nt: TGTGCCAGCAGCCCTTTTACGGGCGGGAGGCTTAATGAGCAGTTCTTC

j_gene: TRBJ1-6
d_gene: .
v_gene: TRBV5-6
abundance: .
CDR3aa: CASSFRGARNSPLHF
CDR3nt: TGTGCCAGCAGCTTTCGGGGGGCGCGGAATTCACCCCTCCACTTT

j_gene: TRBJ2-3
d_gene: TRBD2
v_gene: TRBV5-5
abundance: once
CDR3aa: CASSSGTSGATTDTQYF
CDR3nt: TGTGCCAGCAGCTCCGGGACTAGCGGGGCAACTACAGATACGCAGTATTTT

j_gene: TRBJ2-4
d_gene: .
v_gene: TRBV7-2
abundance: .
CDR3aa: CASSPHWGGVAKNIQYF
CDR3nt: TGTGCCAGCAGCCCCCACTGGGGCGGGGTAGCCAAAAACATTCAGTACTTC

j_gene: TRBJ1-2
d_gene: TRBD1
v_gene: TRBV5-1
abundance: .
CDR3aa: CASSWGQGTDGYTF
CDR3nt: TGCGCCAGCAGCTGGGGACAGGGGACGGATGGCTACACCTTC

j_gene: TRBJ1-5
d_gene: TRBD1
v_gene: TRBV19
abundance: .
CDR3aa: CASSRRGQRSQPQHF
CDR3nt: TGTGCCAGTAGTAGGAGGGGGCAACGGAGTCAGCCCCAGCATTTT

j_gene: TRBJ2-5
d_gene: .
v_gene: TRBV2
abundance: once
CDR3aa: CASRAPDSEETQYF
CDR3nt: TGTGCCAGCAGAGCCCCGGACAGCGAAGAGACCCAGTACTTC

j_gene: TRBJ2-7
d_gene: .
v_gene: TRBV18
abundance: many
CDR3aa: CASSQDRDFTYEQYF
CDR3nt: TGTGCCAGCTCACAAGACAGGGACTTCACCTACGAGCAGTACTTC

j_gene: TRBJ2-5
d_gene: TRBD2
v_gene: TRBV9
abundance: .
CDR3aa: CASSVRGGVETQYF
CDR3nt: TGTGCCAGCAGCGTGCGGGGGGGCGTGGAGACCCAGTACTTC

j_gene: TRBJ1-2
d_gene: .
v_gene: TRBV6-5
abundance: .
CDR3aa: CASSYSSNRVYGYTF
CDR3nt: TGTGCCAGCAGTTACTCGAGTAACAGGGTCTATGGCTACACCTTC

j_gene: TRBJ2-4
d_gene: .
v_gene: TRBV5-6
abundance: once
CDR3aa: CASRIYGSFDIQYF
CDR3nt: TGTGCCAGCAGGATATACGGGAGTTTTGACATTCAGTACTTC

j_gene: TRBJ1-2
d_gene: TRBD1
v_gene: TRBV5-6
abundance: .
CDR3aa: CASSQGQFYYGYTF
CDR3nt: TGTGCCAGCAGCCAGGGACAGTTTTACTATGGCTACACCTTC

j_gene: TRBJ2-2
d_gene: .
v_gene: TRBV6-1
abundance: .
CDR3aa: CASSEGRGRPTGELFF
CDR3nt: TGTGCCAGCAGTGAAGGGAGGGGGCGGCCCACCGGGGAGCTGTTTTTT

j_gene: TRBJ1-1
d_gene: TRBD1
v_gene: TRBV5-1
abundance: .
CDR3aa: CASSPTDRPNTEAFF
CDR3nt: TGCGCCAGCAGCCCCACGGACAGGCCGAACACTGAAGCTTTCTTT

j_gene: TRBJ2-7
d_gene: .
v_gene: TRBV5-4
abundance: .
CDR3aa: CASRSWGGPYEQYF
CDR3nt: TGTGCCAGCAGGAGCTGGGGGGGGCCCTACGAGCAGTACTTC

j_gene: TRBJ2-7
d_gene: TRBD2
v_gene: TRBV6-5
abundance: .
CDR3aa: CASSYNRGAYEQYF
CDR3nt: TGTGCCAGCAGTTACAATCGGGGGGCCTACGAGCAGTACTTC

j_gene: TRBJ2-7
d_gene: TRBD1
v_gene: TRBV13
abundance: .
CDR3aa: CASSLRDRAYEQYF
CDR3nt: TGTGCCAGCAGCCTCCGGGACAGGGCCTACGAGCAGTACTTC

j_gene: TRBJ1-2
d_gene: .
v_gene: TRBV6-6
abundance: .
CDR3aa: CASRLTVNYGYTF
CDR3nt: TGTGCCAGCAGGCTGACAGTTAACTATGGCTACACCTTC

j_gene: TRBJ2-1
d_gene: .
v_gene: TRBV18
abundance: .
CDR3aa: CASSPPGSGRGTNEQFF
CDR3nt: TGTGCCAGCTCACCACCGGGGAGCGGGCGGGGAACGAATGAGCAGTTCTTC

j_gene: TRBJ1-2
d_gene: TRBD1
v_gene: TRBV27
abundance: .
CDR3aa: CASRLTGGVNGYTF
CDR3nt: TGTGCCAGCAGGTTAACAGGGGGCGTTAATGGCTACACCTTC

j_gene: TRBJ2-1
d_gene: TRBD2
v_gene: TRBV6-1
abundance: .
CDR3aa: CASSEAMAGGVDEQFF
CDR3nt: TGTGCCAGCAGTGAAGCGATGGCGGGAGGGGTTGATGAGCAGTTCTTC

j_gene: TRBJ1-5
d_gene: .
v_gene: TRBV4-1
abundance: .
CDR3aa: CASSQAGGNQPQHF
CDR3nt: TGCGCCAGCAGCCAAGCGGGGGGGAATCAGCCCCAGCATTTT

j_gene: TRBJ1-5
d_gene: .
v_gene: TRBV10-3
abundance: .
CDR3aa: CAISDSPGSNQPQHF
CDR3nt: TGTGCCATCAGTGACAGTCCGGGGAGCAATCAGCCCCAGCATTTT

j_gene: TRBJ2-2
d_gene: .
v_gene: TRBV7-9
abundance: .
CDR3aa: CASSHLETGELFF
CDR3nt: TGTGCCAGCAGCCACCTAGAAACCGGGGAGCTGTTTTTT